The entry that follows covers one T cell receptor beta chain sequence. Produced via immunoSEQ multiplex PCR; TCRdb's table is partial and in-frame only. Counted here are about 41,000 clones, about 85% occurring once; the ten biggest clones make up about 0.79%. Single viable CD3+CD4+CD8-CD45RO+ cells were sorted as the memory CD4+ T cells. This specimen comes from a study of memory CD4+ T cells and cytomegalovirus serostatus. Germline CDR1 SGHNT, CDR2 YYREEE (reference sequence). The CDR3 has 14 amino acids. The V end lost 5 bases, the J end lost 0 bases, and 10 bases lay between the germline ends. This TCR derives from an adult in good health and CMV-seronegative. Sequencing used memory CD4+ T cells from blood. This chain uses TRBV5-4 with TRBJ2-3; the D gene is possibly TRBD1 (6 bases). CDR3 in amino acids: CASSRRGSTDTQYF. CDR3 DNA: TGTGCCAGCAGTCGAAGGGGGAGCACAGATACGCAGTATTTT.